Below, 10 T cell receptor beta chains from the same sample are listed, as sequenced in a study of T cells in Graves' hyperthyroidism and ophthalmopathy (dated by TCRdb to the late 2010s). The library was generated by multiplex PCR. Sequencing was carried out with an Illumina HiSeq 2000. TCR beta CDR3 regions were amplified from RNA transcripts. For the first round of RT-PCR on the TCR CDR3, the HTBI primer set was used together with the Qiagen OneStep RT-PCR kit. The public reads were run again by TCRdb, first through fastp at Q25 and then through MiXCR, and only productive beta chains were kept. A single entry per CDR3 protein holds the most common genes and DNA from its merged rows. This sample comprises around 350,000 distinct CDR3 sequences, roughly 14% of them detected only once. Jointly, the top ten make up around a fifth of the sample. Sequencing input: blood. The receptors shown here come from a woman in her thirties with Graves' ophthalmopathy.

This clonotype was observed many times. The V gene is TRBV30, the J gene TRBJ1-2; perhaps TRBD1 as D (5 bases). V was shortened by 3 bases and J by 8 bases, with 22 bases between the two germline ends. This CDR3 comprises 15 residues. From germline, CDR1 is GTSNPN and CDR2 SVGIG (reference sequence). The CDR3 bases are TGTGCCTGGAGGAGTGGGTGGACATGGGAGCACGGCTACACCTTC. This encodes CAWRSGWTWEHGYTF.

Turning to this clonotype: A much more abundant neighbour one base away suggests this may be a read error. The gene calls are TRBV7-9 and TRBJ2-5; 10 nucleotides match TRBD2. The CDR3 is made up of 13 amino acids. Germline-derived CDR1 and CDR2 are SEHNR and FQNEAQ (reference sequence). CDR3 in DNA: TGTGCCAGCAGCACCACTAGCGGGGAGACCCAGCACTTC. Translating it yields CASSTTSGETQHF. The whole variable domain, filled in from reference TRBV7-9 and TRBJ2-5, reads DTGVSQNPRHKITKRGQNVTFRCDPISEHNRLYWYRQTLGQGPEFLTYFQNEAQLEKSRLLSDRFSAERPKGSFSTLEIQRTEQGDSAMYLCASSTTSGETQHFGPGTRLLVL.

This clonotype occurred a few times. CDR3 amino acids: CASSYAGGNEQFF. The DNA for the CDR3 is TGTGCCAGCAGTTACGCAGGGGGGAATGAGCAGTTCTTC. The J gene is TRBJ2-1, the V gene TRBV6-1; the D gene is possibly TRBD1 (7 bases). The V and J ends lost 5 bases and 7 bases respectively, with 12 bases between them. Germline CDR1 and CDR2: MNHNS and SASEGT. The CDR3 spans 13 residues.

The table lists this clonotype with many counts. V gene TRBV30 combines with J gene TRBJ2-3, with D possibly being TRBD2 (5 bases). Germline-derived CDR1 and CDR2 are GTSNPN and SVGIG (reference sequence). V was trimmed by 0 bases and J by 2 bases, leaving 12 bases between them. The CDR3 covers 15 residues. CDR3: CAWSVLRGSTDTQYF. The CDR3 bases are TGTGCCTGGAGTGTACTTAGAGGGTCCACAGATACGCAGTATTTT.

This clonotype was observed many times. The rearrangement uses TRBV10-3 and TRBJ2-3, with D possibly matching TRBD1 (6 bases). The CDR3 runs 16 residues. The germline CDR1 and CDR2 sequences are ENHRY and SYGVKD. The ends were cut back, 4 bases at V and 4 bases at J, with 18 bases in the middle. The CDR3 DNA follows: TGTGCCATCAGTGGGGAATCTACAGGGACGGCAGATACGCAGTATTTT. As protein: CAISGESTGTADTQYF.

This clonotype has ten or more counts. This sequence joins TRBV6-6 and TRBJ2-7, with unresolved D. V was trimmed by 1 base and J by 5 bases, leaving 9 bases between them. The CDR3 has 13 amino acids. Germline V lookup: CDR1 MNHNY, CDR2 SVGAGI (reference sequence). CDR3 amino acids: CASSYFLFHEQYF. DNA for the CDR3: TGTGCCAGCAGTTACTTTCTGTTCCACGAGCAGTACTTC.

This clonotype was seen repeatedly, ten times or more. This chain links TRBV28 with TRBJ2-2; 7 nucleotides agree with TRBD1. The junction had 10 bases not matched to a gene; V was cut back by 6 bases and J by 6 bases. Germline assignment: CDR1 MDHEN and CDR2 SYDVKM. The CDR3 is 15 amino acids. This chain's CDR3 is CASRLRGNFAGELFF. The CDR3 coding sequence is TGTGCCAGCAGGCTCAGGGGGAATTTCGCCGGGGAGCTGTTTTTT.

Many counts were recorded for this clonotype. This chain uses TRBV11-2 with TRBJ2-5; 9 bases fit TRBD1. J lost 7 bases, V lost 5 bases, and 8 bases had no gene match. Germline-derived CDR1 and CDR2 are SGHAT and FQNNGV. The CDR3 is 14 residues long. DNA of the CDR3: TGTGCCAGCAGCCAATCGACAGGGGGATGGACCCAGTACTTC. It is translated as CASSQSTGGWTQYF.

With respect to this clonotype: This may come from a read error, since a much larger clone is one base off. The J gene is TRBJ1-2, the V gene TRBV5-1; 7 bases align to TRBD1. With 4 bases clipped from V and 6 bases from J, the junction kept 12 bases outside the gene matches. Per the germline V gene, CDR1 is SGHRS and CDR2 is YFSETQ. The CDR3 loop spans 15 amino acids. Written as DNA, the CDR3 is TGCGCCAGCAGCCTGGGGACAGCCAACACTCATGGCTACACCTTC. Protein: CASSLGTANTHGYTF.

This clonotype appeared many times. This chain links TRBV11-2 with TRBJ2-7, with TRBD1 identical over 7 bases. This CDR3 contains 14 residues. CDR1 SGHAT and CDR2 FQNNGV come from the germline V gene. After removal of 5 bases from V and 3 bases from J, the junction contained 7 bases not matched to a gene. The CDR3 loop is CASSPQTGYYEQYF. The CDR3 DNA follows: TGTGCCAGCAGCCCCCAGACAGGGTACTACGAGCAGTACTTC.